The entry below describes one T cell receptor beta chain. Version v3.0 of the immunoSEQ assay ran at survey level. The data were produced by immunoSEQ multiplex PCR, yet TCRdb's version contains in-frame clones alone and is incomplete. The repertoire includes roughly 16,000 clones, 77% of them detected once, and roughly 15% sits in the top ten. The sample comes from a study of long-term antiretroviral therapy in people with HIV. The germline V gene has CDR1 SQVTM and CDR2 ANQGSEA. This CDR3 comprises 16 residues. Trimming left V 6 bases short and J 8 bases short, with 28 bases between. The TCR comes from a man under 40 with HIV. The material was unsorted PBMCs, obtained 2.1 to 2.2 years before starting antiretroviral therapy. The genes are TRBV29-1 and TRBJ1-2; the D is unclear. The CDR3 spells CSVTSLSDPRVEGYTF. DNA of the CDR3: TGCAGCGTGACCTCTCTGTCGGACCCCCGAGTGGAAGGCTACACCTTC.